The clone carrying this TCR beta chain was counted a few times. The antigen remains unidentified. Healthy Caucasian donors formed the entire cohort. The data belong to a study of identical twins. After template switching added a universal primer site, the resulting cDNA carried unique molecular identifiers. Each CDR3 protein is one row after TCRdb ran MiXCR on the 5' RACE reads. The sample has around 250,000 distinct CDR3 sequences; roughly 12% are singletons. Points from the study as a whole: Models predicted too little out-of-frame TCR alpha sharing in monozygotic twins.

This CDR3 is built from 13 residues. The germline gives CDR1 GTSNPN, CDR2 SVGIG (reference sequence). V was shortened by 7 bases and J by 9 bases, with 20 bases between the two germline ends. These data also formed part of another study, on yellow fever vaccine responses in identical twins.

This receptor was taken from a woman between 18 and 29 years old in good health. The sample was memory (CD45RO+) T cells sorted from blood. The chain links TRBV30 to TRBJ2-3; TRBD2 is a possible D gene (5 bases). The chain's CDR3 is CALVSSRAGTQYF. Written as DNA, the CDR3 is TGTGCCTTGGTCTCGTCGCGGGCTGGCACGCAGTATTTT.